The 2 T cell receptor beta chains below come from one sample, sequenced in a study of cytomegalovirus exposure and HLA in healthy donors. Researchers ran the PCR with 60 Vbeta and 13 Jbeta primers. TCRdb's table, derived via immunoSEQ multiplex PCR, lists solely in-frame clones and lacks some. This table has tens of thousands of clones, around 80% appearing once. Specimen: PBMCs. Receptors were obtained from a male donor in good health and CMV-seropositive.

The V call is TRBV19, the J call TRBJ1-2; 7 bases line up with TRBD1. V trimming: 4 bases; J trimming: 2 bases; junction bases outside the gene matches: 4. The CDR3 loop spans 14 amino acids. Germline V lookup: CDR1 LNHDA, CDR2 SQIVND (reference sequence). CDR3 in DNA: TGTGCCAGTAGTACCGACAGGGTAAACTATGGCTACACCTTC. Translating gives CASSTDRVNYGYTF.

This clone came up a few times. In nucleotides, the CDR3 is TGTGCCAGCAGCTTAGATCAGGGTTTGGACACTGAAGCTTTCTTT. Translating it yields CASSLDQGLDTEAFF. The rearrangement links TRBV11-2 to TRBJ1-1; tentatively, D is TRBD1 (5 bases). The V end was cut by 0 bases, the J end by 3 bases, with 11 bases between. Germline CDR1 SGHAT, CDR2 FQNNGV. The CDR3 is 15 amino acids.